Below are 23 T cell receptor beta chains sequenced from a single sample in a study of blood T cell repertoires in COVID-19. Assay used: immunoSEQ multiplex PCR; TCRdb lists only in-frame clones, some missing. The sample lists around 230,000 clones, 88% occurring once. Sequencing was performed on PBMCs or T cells enriched from blood (not recorded which). All receptors come from a woman between 40 and 50 years old with acute COVID-19.

The rearrangement uses TRBV5-5 and TRBJ1-2; D not resolved. V lost 0 bases to trimming and J lost 2 bases, with 5 bases between them. CDR1 is SGHKS and CDR2 is YYEKEE in the germline V gene (reference sequence). The CDR3 spans 13 residues. In DNA, the CDR3 is TGTGCCAGCAGCTTGGTACAGAACTATGGCTACACCTTC. Translation: CASSLVQNYGYTF. The entire variable domain, with the rest obtained from reference TRBV5-5 and TRBJ1-2, is as follows: DAGVTQSPTHLIKTRGQQVTLRCSPISGHKSVSWYQQVLGQGPQFIFQYYEKEERGRGNFPDRFSARQFPNYSSELNVNALLLGDSALYLCASSLVQNYGYTFGSGTRLTVV.

The chain carries TRBV2 and TRBJ1-3; D remains ambiguous. This CDR3 has 15 amino acids. Germline V gene lookup returns CDR1 SNHLY and CDR2 FYNNEI. V was trimmed by 5 bases and J by 4 bases, leaving 15 bases between them. The CDR3 coding sequence is TGTGCCAGCAGTTTAGGAGGAGGATCCGGAAACACCATATATTTT. Translation: CASSLGGGSGNTIYF.

The chain couples TRBV9 to TRBJ2-1; D is unresolved. CDR3 length: 15 residues. Germline V gene lookup returns CDR1 SGDLS and CDR2 YYNGEE. Trimming pared 0 bases from V and 8 bases from J, leaving 15 bases between. CDR3 amino acids: CASSVGVGSMDEQFF. The CDR3 bases are TGTGCCAGCAGCGTAGGGGTCGGGTCCATGGATGAGCAGTTCTTC.

This chain uses TRBV2 with TRBJ2-1, with a tentative D call TRBD1 (6 bases). Deletions cut 5 bases from V and 5 bases from J, with 16 bases between. Germline CDR1 SNHLY, CDR2 FYNNEI. The CDR3 contains 15 residues. CDR3 protein: CASSLQGAENNEQFF. The CDR3 DNA follows: TGTGCCAGCAGTCTACAGGGAGCGGAGAACAATGAGCAGTTCTTC.

This clone was counted a single time. The rearrangement joins TRBV7-2 to TRBJ2-6; unclear D gene. The CDR3 contains 18 residues. V lost 4 bases to trimming and J lost 0 bases, with 16 bases between them. Germline CDR1 is SGHTA and CDR2 is FQGNSA. In nucleotides, the CDR3 is TGTGCCAGCAGCTCAGTTCGATCTTCAGTCTCTGGGGCCAACGTCCTGACTTTC. Translating it yields CASSSVRSSVSGANVLTF.

The gene calls are TRBV11-2 and TRBJ2-5; D is possibly TRBD1 (7 bases). The germline V and J ends were trimmed by 1 base and 7 bases, with 19 bases remaining between them. Per the germline V gene, CDR1 is SGHAT and CDR2 is FQNNGV. This CDR3 has 16 amino acids. CDR3 loop: CASSLVAGLQGGTQYF. The CDR3 region has the DNA TGTGCCAGCAGCTTAGTGGCGGGACTTCAGGGGGGGACCCAGTACTTC.

The chain carries TRBV10-2 and TRBJ1-2; TRBD1 aligns across 7 bases. This CDR3 has 13 amino acids. Per the germline V gene, CDR1 is WSHSY and CDR2 is SAAADI. Trimming took 4 bases from V and 3 from J; bases not matched to a gene: 2. This CDR3 reads CASSATGDYGYTF. CDR3 DNA sequence: TGCGCCAGCAGTGCCACAGGGGACTATGGCTACACCTTC.

The genes are TRBV6-2 or TRBV6-3 and TRBJ2-3; TRBD2 matches 10 bases. V lost 4 bases and J lost 4; bases outside the gene matches: 2. Germline assignment: CDR1 MNHEY and CDR2 SVGEGT. The CDR3 has 14 amino acids. CDR3 sequence (DNA): TGTGCCAGCAGTTCCAGCGGGAGGGCAGATACGCAGTATTTT. Its translation: CASSSSGRADTQYF.

This clone appeared a single time. The chain links TRBV3-1 (or the pseudogene TRBV3-2) to TRBJ2-1, with 7 bases fitting TRBD2. Per the germline V gene, CDR1 is LGHDT and CDR2 is YNNKEL (reference sequence). J was trimmed by 8 bases and V by 5 bases; bases with no gene match: 12. This CDR3 region has 15 residues. CDR3 in DNA: TGTGCCAGCAGCACCTTCAGGACGGGAGGCGATGAGCAGTTCTTC. Its translation is CASSTFRTGGDEQFF.

This clone appeared a single time. The chain uses TRBV21-1 and TRBJ2-3; TRBD2, the table's D call, was not compared with the DNA. TRBV21-1 is listed as a pseudogene. CDR3 length: 14 amino acids. CDR3 sequence (DNA): TGTGCCAGCAGCCCCGGGGTCAGCACAGATACGCAGTATTTT. This codes for CASSPGVSTDTQYF.

In regard to this clone: The same CDR3 also results from other DNA sequences found in this sample. The chain recombines TRBV24-1 with TRBJ1-2, with D perhaps matching TRBD1 (5 bases). Trimming took 4 bases from V and 5 from J, leaving 7 bases between them. Germline CDR1 KGHDR, CDR2 SFDVKD. CDR3 size: 12 residues. DNA of the CDR3: TGTGCCACCAGTGACTCAGGGTATGGCTACACCTTC. This gives the protein CATSDSGYGYTF.

This chain joins TRBV24-1 and TRBJ2-1; TRBD2 matches at 8 bases. The germline gives CDR1 KGHDR, CDR2 SFDVKD. The CDR3 totals 13 residues. V shed 9 bases and J 12 bases; nucleotides not matched to a gene: 12. CDR3 nucleotide sequence: TGTGCCACCGCACAACGGGAGGGTCTTGGGCAGTTCTTC. Its translation: CATAQREGLGQFF.

This clone has a single count. One junction end disagrees with the germline gene, perhaps due to a read error. In DNA form, the CDR3 reads TGTGCCAGCAGCTTATCTAGCGGAGCCTACAAGCAGTACTTC. Translated: CASSLSSGAYKQYF. The chain is built from TRBV7-2 and TRBJ2-7; 7 bases match TRBD2. Germline V gene lookup returns CDR1 SGHTA and CDR2 FQGNSA. The CDR3 spans 14 residues.

This clone was recorded a few times. The rearrangement links TRBV10-3 to TRBJ2-1; 8 bases line up with TRBD2. The ends lost 11 bases at V and 0 bases at J; junction bases unmatched: 6. Germline V gene lookup returns CDR1 ENHRY and CDR2 SYGVKD. This CDR3 region has 14 residues. This CDR3 reads CAAGGVSSYNEQFF. The CDR3 DNA reads TGTGCCGCCGGGGGGGTTAGCTCCTACAATGAGCAGTTCTTC.

The J gene is TRBJ2-1, the V gene TRBV19; 7 bases line up with TRBD2. The CDR3 is 15 amino acids. V trimming: 3 bases; J trimming: 6 bases; junction bases outside the gene matches: 8. The germline V gene has CDR1 LNHDA and CDR2 SQIVND (reference sequence). Written as DNA, the CDR3 is TGTGCCAGTAGTATTAGGCGGGAGACCCGCAATGAGCAGTTCTTC. Amino acids: CASSIRRETRNEQFF.

V gene TRBV29-1 combines with J gene TRBJ2-5; 9 positions match TRBD1. The CDR3 is 14 residues long. Germline V gene data show CDR1 as SQVTM and CDR2 as ANQGSEA. The ends lost 7 bases at V and 5 bases at J; junction bases unmatched: 11. In nucleotides, the CDR3 is TGCAGCGGGGCCTCCGGGACAGGGTGGGAGACCCAGTACTTC. It is translated as CSGASGTGWETQYF.

DNA for the CDR3: TGTGCCAGCTCACCACCTTCACTAGCGGGGGCGATAAATGAGCAGTTCTTC. As protein: CASSPPSLAGAINEQFF. The rearrangement uses TRBV18 and TRBJ2-1, with 11 bases that match TRBD2. V lost 0 bases to trimming and J lost 7 bases; unmatched junction nucleotides: 8. There are 17 residues in the CDR3. Germline V gives CDR1 KGHSH, CDR2 LQKENI.

V and J are TRBV2 and TRBJ1-4; D is ambiguous. The CDR3 totals 14 residues. V lost 5 bases to trimming and J lost 7 bases, with 14 bases between them. The germline gives CDR1 SNHLY, CDR2 FYNNEI. CDR3: CASSFPGSGEKLFF. In nucleotides, the CDR3 is TGTGCCAGCAGTTTCCCGGGATCGGGTGAAAAACTGTTTTTT.

The chain recombines TRBV11-2 with TRBJ1-5; 11 bases are shared with TRBD1. This CDR3 is built from 15 residues. Looked up from germline, CDR1 is SGHAT and CDR2 is FQNNGV. J was trimmed by 7 bases and V by 5 bases; bases with no gene match: 7. For the CDR3, the DNA is TGTGCCAGCAGCATAAGTGGGACAGGGGGACAGCCCCAGCATTTT. Encoded protein: CASSISGTGGQPQHF.

V and J are TRBV30 and TRBJ1-1; TRBD1 aligns across 9 bases. The junction had 5 bases not matched to a gene; V was cut back by 2 bases and J by 1 base. Germline CDR1 and CDR2: GTSNPN and SVGIG (reference sequence). CDR3 length: 15 residues. The DNA of the CDR3 is TGTGCCTGGAGTACCGGGACAGGGCCGAACACTGAAGCTTTCTTT. Translation: CAWSTGTGPNTEAFF.

CDR3 sequence: CASSRGGIDTQYF. The CDR3 DNA is TGTGCCAGTAGTAGAGGGGGCATAGATACGCAGTATTTT. This rearrangement joins TRBV19 to TRBJ2-3; 7 positions agree with TRBD1. The germline V gene has CDR1 LNHDA and CDR2 SQIVND (reference sequence). V shed 4 bases, J shed 5 bases, and the junction held 3 bases outside the gene matches. This CDR3 spans 13 amino acids.

The CDR3 protein is CASSLALEADTQYF. The CDR3 DNA is TGTGCCAGCAGCTTAGCGTTGGAGGCAGATACGCAGTATTTT. The V call is TRBV7-2, the J call TRBJ2-3, with a possible D match to TRBD2 (5 bases). The germline V and J ends were trimmed by 0 bases and 4 bases, with 8 bases remaining between them. The CDR3 has 14 residues. Germline assignment: CDR1 SGHTA and CDR2 FQGNSA.

This rearrangement joins TRBV2 to TRBJ1-2, with a possible D match to TRBD1 (5 bases). V was trimmed by 0 bases and J by 4 bases, leaving 12 bases between them. This CDR3 region has 15 residues. Looked up from germline, CDR1 is SNHLY and CDR2 is FYNNEI. This CDR3 reads CASSEARPGSYGYTF. The CDR3 region has the DNA TGTGCCAGCAGTGAAGCTCGCCCAGGGTCCTATGGCTACACCTTC.